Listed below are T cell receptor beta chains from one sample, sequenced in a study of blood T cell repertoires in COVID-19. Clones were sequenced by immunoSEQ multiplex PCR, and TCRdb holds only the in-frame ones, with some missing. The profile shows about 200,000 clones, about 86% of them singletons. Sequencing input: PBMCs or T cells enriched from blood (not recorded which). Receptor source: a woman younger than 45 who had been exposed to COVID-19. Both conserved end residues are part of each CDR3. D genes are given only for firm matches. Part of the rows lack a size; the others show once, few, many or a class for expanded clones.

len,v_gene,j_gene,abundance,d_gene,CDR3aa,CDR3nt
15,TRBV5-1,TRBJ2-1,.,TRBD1,CASSLVGQPLHEQFF,TGCGCCAGCAGCTTGGTGGGACAGCCGTTACATGAGCAGTTCTTC
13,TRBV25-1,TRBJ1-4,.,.,CASSEYFREKLFF,TGTGCCAGCAGTGAATATTTTCGTGAAAAACTGTTTTTT
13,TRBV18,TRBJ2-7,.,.,CASSPLSSYEQYF,TGTGCCAGCTCACCCCTAAGCTCCTACGAGCAGTACTTC
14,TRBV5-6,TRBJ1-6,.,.,CASSKWAGLSPLHF,TGTGCCAGCAGCAAATGGGCTGGGTTGTCACCCCTCCACTTT
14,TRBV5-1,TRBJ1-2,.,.,CASSLNSPNYGYTF,TGCGCCAGCAGCTTGAACAGCCCTAACTATGGCTACACCTTC
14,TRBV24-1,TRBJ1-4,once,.,CATSKTGHNEKLFF,TGTGCCACCAGTAAGACAGGCCATAATGAAAAACTGTTTTTT
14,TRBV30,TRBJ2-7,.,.,CAWSSGGPSYEQYF,TGTGCCTGGAGTAGTGGGGGCCCTTCCTACGAGCAGTACTTC
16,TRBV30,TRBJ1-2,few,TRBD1,CAWSILDPQGVYGYTF,TGTGCCTGGAGTATACTGGATCCACAGGGGGTCTATGGCTACACCTTC
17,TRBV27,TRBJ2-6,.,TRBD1,CASSRTGGYSGANVLTF,TGTGCCAGCAGTAGGACAGGGGGCTACTCTGGGGCCAACGTCCTGACTTTC
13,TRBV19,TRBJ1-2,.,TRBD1,CASTGQGIGGYTF,TGTGCCAGTACGGGACAGGGAATTGGCGGCTACACCTTC
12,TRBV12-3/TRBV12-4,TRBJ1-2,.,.,CASSLEGVSYTF,TGTGCCAGCAGTTTAGAGGGAGTTTCCTACACCTTC
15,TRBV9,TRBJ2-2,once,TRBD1,CASSGGTGPTGELFF,TGTGCCAGCAGCGGAGGGACAGGGCCCACCGGGGAGCTGTTTTTT